The clone carrying this T cell receptor beta chain has a single count. This CDR3 comprises 19 residues. CDR1 SGHTA and CDR2 FQGNSA come from the germline V gene. J lost 4 bases, V lost 0 bases, and 12 bases had no gene match. Some clones are missing from TCRdb's copy, which holds only in-frame ones; the method was immunoSEQ multiplex PCR. This table holds about 180,000 clones, approximately 91% found once. This specimen comes from a study of control samples from healthy donors and cancer patients. This sequence originates from a woman aged 40 to 55 in good health. The sample comprised blood. The chain couples TRBV7-2 to TRBJ1-5, with 10 bases identical to TRBD1. CDR3 amino acids: CASSLALRQGAQVNQPQHF. The CDR3 DNA is TGTGCCAGCAGCTTAGCGCTTCGACAGGGGGCGCAGGTTAATCAGCCCCAGCATTTT.